This T cell receptor (beta chain) appears in the sequencing data of a study of glioma-infiltrating T cells. Study results and limitations: Non-neoplastic patients had below-expected tissue-blood divergence, while all gliomas exceeded expectation. Tissue and blood shared very few CDR3 sequences.

V lost 9 bases, J lost 3 bases, and 8 bases stayed unmatched. From germline, CDR1 is LNHDA and CDR2 SQIVND (reference sequence). The CDR3 extends over 15 amino acids. Amplification of TCR alpha and beta CDR3 regions from RNA used iRepertoire nested multiplex PCR. Input was about 85-450 ng of tissue mRNA or PBMC total RNA. One entry per CDR3 protein, called by TCRdb with MiXCR from the multiplex PCR reads. The repertoire consists of 100,000 to 150,000 distinct CDR3 sequences, with less than 30% occurring once and the leading ten covering around 15%. This clonotype appeared a single time. Its cognate antigen is unknown.

This chain links TRBV19 with TRBJ2-7; 13 bases agree with TRBD2. The receptor was isolated from a human donor with low-grade glioma or glioblastoma, undergoing nonglioma brain surgery, or in good health (not recorded which). Input material: glioma tissue, nonneoplastic brain tissue, or PBMCs (not recorded which). DNA for the CDR3: TGTGCCAGAAGTGACGGACTAGCGGGAGTCTACGAGCAGTACTTC. Amino acids: CARSDGLAGVYEQYF.